Presented here are 10 T cell receptor beta chains from one specimen sequenced in a study of cytomegalovirus exposure and HLA in healthy donors. The primer mix had 60 Vbeta and 13 Jbeta primers. Repertoires were generated with immunoSEQ multiplex PCR, while TCRdb's copy carries only in-frame clones and drops some. The sample contains about 160,000 clones, approximately 88% of which appear only once. Material: PBMCs. Every receptor here comes from a woman younger than 35 in good health and CMV-seronegative.

The rearrangement links TRBV28 to TRBJ2-1, with 10 bases matching TRBD1. The CDR3 spans 15 residues. The junction had 5 bases not matched to a gene; V was cut back by 5 bases and J by 4 bases. Germline loops: CDR1 MDHEN, CDR2 SYDVKM. CDR3 DNA sequence: TGTGCCAGCAGTCCGTCGGGACAGGGGTACAATGAGCAGTTCTTC. Translated, it gives CASSPSGQGYNEQFF.

The chain links TRBV9 to TRBJ1-2; D is unresolved. The length of the CDR3 is 14 residues. Germline assignment: CDR1 SGDLS and CDR2 YYNGEE. V was shortened by 7 bases and J by 6 bases, with 19 bases between the two germline ends. CDR3 coding DNA: TGTGCCAGCTACGCTGGACTGGGAGCGCATGGCTACACCTTC. Residues: CASYAGLGAHGYTF.

The CDR3 bases are TGTGCCAGCAGCTTAGCGGGACAGGCCCGAGAGCAGTACTTC. This sequence encodes CASSLAGQAREQYF. This sequence joins TRBV7-9 and TRBJ2-7; 8 bases align to TRBD1. CDR1 and CDR2 (germline): SEHNR, FQNEAQ (reference sequence). The CDR3 length is 14 residues. V shed 0 bases, J shed 7 bases, and the junction held 5 bases outside the gene matches.

The V and J genes are TRBV15 and TRBJ2-3; 7 nucleotides match TRBD2. J lost 2 bases, V lost 2 bases, and 10 bases had no gene match. CDR3 length: 17 residues. CDR1 and CDR2 from the germline V gene are LNHNV and YYDKDF (reference sequence). The CDR3 loop is CATSRRTGTTSTDTQYF. DNA of the CDR3: TGTGCCACCAGCAGACGTACCGGGACTACCTCCACAGATACGCAGTATTTT. The full variable domain, with the rest looked up from reference TRBV15 and TRBJ2-3, is DAMVIQNPRYQVTQFGKPVTLSCSQTLNHNVMYWYQQKSSQAPKLLFHYYDKDFNNEADTPDNFQSRRPNTSFCFLDIRSPGLGDTAMYLCATSRRTGTTSTDTQYFGPGTRLTVL.

The chain uses TRBV6-5 and TRBJ1-6; D gene unclear. The germline CDR1 and CDR2 sequences are MNHEY and SVGAGI. Trimming pared 4 bases from V and 0 bases from J, leaving 10 bases between. This CDR3 has 16 residues. The CDR3 DNA sequence: TGTGCCAGCAGTTCCTCGGGCCGCTCCTATAATTCACCCCTCCACTTT. Encoded protein: CASSSSGRSYNSPLHF.

This chain joins TRBV5-1 and TRBJ1-1; D not certain. With 0 bases removed from V and 6 bases from J, the gap between germline ends came to 9 bases. This CDR3 contains 13 residues. The germline gives CDR1 SGHRS, CDR2 YFSETQ. The CDR3 DNA is TGCGCCAGCAGCTTGGCAAGCGGGGCTGAAGCTTTCTTT. It is translated as CASSLASGAEAFF.

This rearrangement joins TRBV5-1 to TRBJ1-2, with D perhaps TRBD1 (6 bases). This CDR3 is 13 amino acids long. Trimming took off 3 bases at V and 10 bases at J, with 16 bases between the two ends. Germline lookup yields CDR1 SGHRS and CDR2 YFSETQ. The CDR3 sequence: CASSSQGGGAYTF. Here the CDR3 DNA reads TGCGCCAGCAGCTCACAGGGTGGTGGAGCCTACACCTTC.

The chain recombines TRBV2 with TRBJ1-2; possibly TRBD1 for D (6 bases). V gave up 5 bases and J gave up 2 bases, with 9 bases separating them. CDR3 length equals 13 residues. Germline assignment: CDR1 SNHLY and CDR2 FYNNEI. CDR3 sequence reads: CASSTDSNYGYTF. DNA for the CDR3: TGTGCCAGCAGTACGGACAGCAACTATGGCTACACCTTC.

The chain is built from TRBV7-2 and TRBJ2-3, with TRBD2 as a possible D gene (5 bases). Germline CDR1 and CDR2: SGHTA and FQGNSA. V was pared by 3 bases and J by 2 bases, with 15 bases between. The CDR3 has 16 amino acids. The CDR3 protein is CASSFGGITSTDTQYF. Written as DNA, the CDR3 is TGTGCCAGCAGCTTTGGAGGTATCACCTCCACAGATACGCAGTATTTT.

The V and J genes are TRBV28 and TRBJ2-2, with 8 bases lining up with TRBD2. With 7 bases clipped from V and 4 bases from J, the junction kept 8 bases outside the gene matches. The CDR3 extends over 15 amino acids. Germline loops: CDR1 MDHEN, CDR2 SYDVKM. CDR3 protein: CASTRGGQVTGELFF. As DNA, the CDR3 is TGTGCCAGCACCCGGGGGGGCCAGGTCACCGGGGAGCTGTTTTTT. The whole variable domain, remainder taken from reference TRBV28 and TRBJ2-2, is DVKVTQSSRYLVKRTGEKVFLECVQDMDHENMFWYRQDPGLGLRLIYFSYDVKMKEKGDIPEGYSVSREKKERFSLILESASTNQTSMYLCASTRGGQVTGELFFGEGSRLTVL.